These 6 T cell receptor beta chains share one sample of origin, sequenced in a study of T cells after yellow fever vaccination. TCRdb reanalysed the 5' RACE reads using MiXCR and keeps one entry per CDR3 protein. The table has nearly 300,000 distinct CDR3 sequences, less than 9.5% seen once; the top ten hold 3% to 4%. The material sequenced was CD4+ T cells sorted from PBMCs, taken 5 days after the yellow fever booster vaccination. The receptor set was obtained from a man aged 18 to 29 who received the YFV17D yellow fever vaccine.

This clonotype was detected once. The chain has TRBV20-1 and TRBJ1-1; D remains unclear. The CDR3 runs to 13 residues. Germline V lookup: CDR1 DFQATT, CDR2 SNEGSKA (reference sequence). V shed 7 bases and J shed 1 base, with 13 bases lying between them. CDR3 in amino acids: CSVSEIGNTEAFF. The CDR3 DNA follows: TGCAGTGTATCGGAAATTGGGAACACTGAAGCTTTCTTT.

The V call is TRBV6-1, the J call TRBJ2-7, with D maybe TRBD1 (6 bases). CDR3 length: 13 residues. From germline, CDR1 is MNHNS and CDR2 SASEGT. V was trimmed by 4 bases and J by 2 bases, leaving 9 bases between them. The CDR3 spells CASSARGTYEQYV. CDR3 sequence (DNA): TGTGCCAGCAGTGCCAGGGGTACCTACGAGCAGTACGTC.

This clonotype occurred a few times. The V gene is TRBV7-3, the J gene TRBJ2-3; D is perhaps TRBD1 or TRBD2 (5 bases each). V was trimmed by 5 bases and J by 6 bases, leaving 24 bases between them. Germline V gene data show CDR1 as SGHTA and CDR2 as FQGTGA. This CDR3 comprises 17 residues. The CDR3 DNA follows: TGTGCCAGCAGCGAATGGGGTCGGGGCTTGGGATCCGATACGCAGTATTTT. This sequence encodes CASSEWGRGLGSDTQYF.

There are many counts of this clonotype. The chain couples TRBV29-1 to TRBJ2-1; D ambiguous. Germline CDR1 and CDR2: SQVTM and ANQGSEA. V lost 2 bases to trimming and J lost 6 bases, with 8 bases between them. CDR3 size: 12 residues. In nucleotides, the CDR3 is TGCAGCGTTGAATCAAACCGCAATGAGCAGTTCTTC. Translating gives CSVESNRNEQFF.

The CDR3 is CSARAGEQGSGANVLTF. The DNA of the CDR3 is TGCAGTGCTAGAGCAGGCGAACAAGGCTCTGGGGCCAACGTCCTGACTTTC. This chain joins TRBV20-1 and TRBJ2-6; the D is unclear. Trimming stripped 1 base from V and 0 bases from J, with 13 bases between. The CDR3 runs to 17 residues. Germline CDR1 is DFQATT and CDR2 is SNEGSKA (reference sequence).

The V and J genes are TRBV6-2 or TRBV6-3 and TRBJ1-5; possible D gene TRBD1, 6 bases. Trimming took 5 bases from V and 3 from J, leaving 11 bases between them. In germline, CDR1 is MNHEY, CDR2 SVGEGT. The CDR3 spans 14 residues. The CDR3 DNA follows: TGTGCCAGCAGTGGTCGGGACACCAATCAGCCCCAGCATTTT. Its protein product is CASSGRDTNQPQHF.